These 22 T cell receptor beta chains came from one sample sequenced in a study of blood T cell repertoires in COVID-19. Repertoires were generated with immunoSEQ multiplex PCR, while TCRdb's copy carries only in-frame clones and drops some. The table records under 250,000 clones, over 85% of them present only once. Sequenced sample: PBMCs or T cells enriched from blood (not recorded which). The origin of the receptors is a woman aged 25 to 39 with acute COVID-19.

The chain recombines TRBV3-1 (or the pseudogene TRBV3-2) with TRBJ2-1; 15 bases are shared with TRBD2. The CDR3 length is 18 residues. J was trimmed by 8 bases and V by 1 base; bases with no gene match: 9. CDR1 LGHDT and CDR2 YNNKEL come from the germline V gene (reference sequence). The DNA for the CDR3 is TGTGCCAGCAGCCAAGTCGGACTAGCGGGGGGGCCCTCGGATGAGCAGTTCTTC. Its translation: CASSQVGLAGGPSDEQFF.

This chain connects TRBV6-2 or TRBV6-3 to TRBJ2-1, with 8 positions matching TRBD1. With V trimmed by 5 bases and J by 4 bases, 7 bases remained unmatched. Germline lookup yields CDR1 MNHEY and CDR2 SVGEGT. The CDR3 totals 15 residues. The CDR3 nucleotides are TGTGCCAGCAGTACCGACAGGGGAACATACAATGAGCAGTTCTTC. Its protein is CASSTDRGTYNEQFF.

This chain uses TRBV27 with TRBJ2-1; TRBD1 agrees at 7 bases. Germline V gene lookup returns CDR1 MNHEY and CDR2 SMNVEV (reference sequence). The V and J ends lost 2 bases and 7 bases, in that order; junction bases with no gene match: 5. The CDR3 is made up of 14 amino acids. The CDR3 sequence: CASSLNPDRNEQFF. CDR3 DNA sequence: TGTGCCAGCAGTTTAAACCCGGACAGGAATGAGCAGTTCTTC.

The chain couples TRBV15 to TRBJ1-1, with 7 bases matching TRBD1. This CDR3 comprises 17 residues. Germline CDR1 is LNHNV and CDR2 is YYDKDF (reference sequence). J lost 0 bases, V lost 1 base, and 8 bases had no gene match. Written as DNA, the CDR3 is TGTGCCACCAGCAGAGGACAGGGTGGGGTGCTGAACACTGAAGCTTTCTTT. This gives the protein CATSRGQGGVLNTEAFF.

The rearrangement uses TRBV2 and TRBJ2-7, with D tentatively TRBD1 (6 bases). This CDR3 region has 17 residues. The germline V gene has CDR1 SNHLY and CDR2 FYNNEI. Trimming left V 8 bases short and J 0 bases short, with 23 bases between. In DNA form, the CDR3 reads TGTGCCAGCGTTTTCTTGCAACAGACAGGCTTCTCCTACGAGCAGTACTTC. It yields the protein CASVFLQQTGFSYEQYF. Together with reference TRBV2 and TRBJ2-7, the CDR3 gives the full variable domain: EPEVTQTPSHQVTQMGQEVILRCVPISNHLYFYWYRQILGQKVEFLVSFYNNEISEKSEIFDDQFSVERPDGSNFTLKIRSTKLEDSAMYFCASVFLQQTGFSYEQYFGPGTRLTVT.

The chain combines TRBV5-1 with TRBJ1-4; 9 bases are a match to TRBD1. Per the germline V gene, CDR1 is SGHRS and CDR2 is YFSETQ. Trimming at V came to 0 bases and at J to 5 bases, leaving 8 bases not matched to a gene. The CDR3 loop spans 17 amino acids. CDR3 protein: CASSLGDRVVSNEKLFF. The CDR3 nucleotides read TGCGCCAGCAGCTTGGGGGACAGGGTGGTTTCGAATGAAAAACTGTTTTTT.

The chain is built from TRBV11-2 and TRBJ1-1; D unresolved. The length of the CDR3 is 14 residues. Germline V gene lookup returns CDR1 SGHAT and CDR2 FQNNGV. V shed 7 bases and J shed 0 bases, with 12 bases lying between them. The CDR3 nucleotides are TGTGCCAGCACCTTGACACATCTGAACACTGAAGCTTTCTTT. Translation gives CASTLTHLNTEAFF.

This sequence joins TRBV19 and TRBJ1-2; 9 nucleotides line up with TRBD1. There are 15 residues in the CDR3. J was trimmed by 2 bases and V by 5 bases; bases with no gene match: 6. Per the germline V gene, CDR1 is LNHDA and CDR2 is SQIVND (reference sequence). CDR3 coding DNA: TGTGCCAGTAGTGAACAGGGGGCGCGCAACTATGGCTACACCTTC. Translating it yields CASSEQGARNYGYTF.

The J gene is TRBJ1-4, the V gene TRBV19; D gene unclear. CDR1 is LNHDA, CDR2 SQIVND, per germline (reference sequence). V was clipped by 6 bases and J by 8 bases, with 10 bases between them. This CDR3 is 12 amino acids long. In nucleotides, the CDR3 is TGTGCCAGTAGCCGGGCGGGGGAAAAACTGTTTTTT. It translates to CASSRAGEKLFF.

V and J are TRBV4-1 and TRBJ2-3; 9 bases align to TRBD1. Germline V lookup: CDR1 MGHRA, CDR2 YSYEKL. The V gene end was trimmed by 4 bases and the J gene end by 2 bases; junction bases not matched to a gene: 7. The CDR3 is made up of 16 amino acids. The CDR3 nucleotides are TGCGCCAGCAGCCCCCTGACAGGGGGAGCCACAGATACGCAGTATTTT. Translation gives CASSPLTGGATDTQYF.

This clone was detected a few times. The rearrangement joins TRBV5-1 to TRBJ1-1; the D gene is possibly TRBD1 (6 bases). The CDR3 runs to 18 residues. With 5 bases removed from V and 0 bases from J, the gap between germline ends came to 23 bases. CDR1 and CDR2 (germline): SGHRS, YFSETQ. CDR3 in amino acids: CASRPPLPADRMNTEAFF. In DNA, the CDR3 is TGCGCCAGCAGACCCCCGCTTCCAGCGGACAGAATGAACACTGAAGCTTTCTTT.

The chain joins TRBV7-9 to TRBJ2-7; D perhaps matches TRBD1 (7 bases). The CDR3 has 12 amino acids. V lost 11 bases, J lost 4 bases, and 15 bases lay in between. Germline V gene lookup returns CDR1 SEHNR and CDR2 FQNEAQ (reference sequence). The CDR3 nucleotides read TGTGCCGCGGGGACAGCGACTTACGAGCAGTACTTC. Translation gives CAAGTATYEQYF.

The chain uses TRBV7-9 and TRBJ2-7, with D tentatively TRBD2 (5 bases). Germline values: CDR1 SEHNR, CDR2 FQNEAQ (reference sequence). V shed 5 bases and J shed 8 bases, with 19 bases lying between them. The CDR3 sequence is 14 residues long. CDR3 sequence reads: CASSPGSGSGKQYF. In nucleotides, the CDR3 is TGTGCCAGCAGCCCGGGGTCGGGGAGTGGTAAGCAGTACTTC.

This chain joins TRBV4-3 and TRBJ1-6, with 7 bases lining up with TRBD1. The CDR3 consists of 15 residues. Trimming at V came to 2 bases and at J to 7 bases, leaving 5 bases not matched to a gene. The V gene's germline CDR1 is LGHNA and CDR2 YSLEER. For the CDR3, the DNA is TGCGCCAGCAGCCAACGAAACAGGGGCAATTCACCCCTCCACTTT. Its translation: CASSQRNRGNSPLHF.

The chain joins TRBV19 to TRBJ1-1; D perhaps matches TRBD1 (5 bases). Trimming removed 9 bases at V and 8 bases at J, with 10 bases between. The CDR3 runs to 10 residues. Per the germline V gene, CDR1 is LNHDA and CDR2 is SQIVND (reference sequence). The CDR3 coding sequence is TGTGCCAGCAGGGAAGCCGAAGCTTTCTTT. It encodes CASREAEAFF.

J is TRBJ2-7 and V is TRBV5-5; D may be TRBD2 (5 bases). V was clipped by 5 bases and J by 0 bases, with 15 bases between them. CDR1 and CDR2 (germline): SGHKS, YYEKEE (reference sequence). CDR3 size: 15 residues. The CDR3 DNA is TGTGCCAGCAGTCCCGCGGGTCGGGCCTCCTACGAGCAGTACTTC. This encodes CASSPAGRASYEQYF.

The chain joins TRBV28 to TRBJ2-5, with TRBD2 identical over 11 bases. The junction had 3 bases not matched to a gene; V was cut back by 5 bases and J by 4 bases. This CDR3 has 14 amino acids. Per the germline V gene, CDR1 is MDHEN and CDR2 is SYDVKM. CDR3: CASSPGTSGETQYF. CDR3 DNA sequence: TGTGCCAGCAGTCCCGGGACTAGCGGAGAGACCCAGTACTTC.

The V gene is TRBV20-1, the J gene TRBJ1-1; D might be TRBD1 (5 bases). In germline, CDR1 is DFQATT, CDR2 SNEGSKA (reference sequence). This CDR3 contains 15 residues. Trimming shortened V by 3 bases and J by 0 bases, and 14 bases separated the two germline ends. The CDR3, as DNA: TGCAGTGCTAGTTTAGGACAAGAAATGAACACTGAAGCTTTCTTT. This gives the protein CSASLGQEMNTEAFF.

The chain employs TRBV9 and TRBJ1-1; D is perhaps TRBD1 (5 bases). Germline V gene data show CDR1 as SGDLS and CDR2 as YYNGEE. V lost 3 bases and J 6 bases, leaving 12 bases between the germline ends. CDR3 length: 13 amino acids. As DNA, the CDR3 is TGTGCCAGCAGCGGAACCAGGGAGGCTGAAGCTTTCTTT. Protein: CASSGTREAEAFF.

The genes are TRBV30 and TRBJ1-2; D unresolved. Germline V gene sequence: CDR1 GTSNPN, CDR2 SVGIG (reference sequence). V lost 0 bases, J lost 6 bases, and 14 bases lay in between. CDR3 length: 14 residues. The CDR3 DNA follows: TGTGCCTGGAGTGTAACCAGTATGGCGGATGGCTACACCTTC. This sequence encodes CAWSVTSMADGYTF.

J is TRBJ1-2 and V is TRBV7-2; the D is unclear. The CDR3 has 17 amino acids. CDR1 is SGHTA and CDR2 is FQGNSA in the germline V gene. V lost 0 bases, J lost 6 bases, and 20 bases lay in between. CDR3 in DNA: TGTGCCAGCAGCTTAGCGGGCGAACTACCCGGGAGACATGGCTACACCTTC. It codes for CASSLAGELPGRHGYTF.

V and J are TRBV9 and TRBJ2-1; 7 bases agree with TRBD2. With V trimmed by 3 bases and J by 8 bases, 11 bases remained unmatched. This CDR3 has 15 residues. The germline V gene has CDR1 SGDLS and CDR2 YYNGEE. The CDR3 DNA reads TGTGCCAGCAGCGCCACTAGCGTCCAAGAGGATGAGCAGTTCTTC. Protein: CASSATSVQEDEQFF.